This T cell receptor beta chain comes out of a study of blood T cells in healthy people across ages. The CDR3 sequence is 15 residues long. Germline V gene lookup returns CDR1 LGHDT and CDR2 YNNKEL (reference sequence). A sample-barcoded 5' primer and a J-beta primer mix were used in a second PCR of about 7 to 12 cycles. MiXCR, applied by TCRdb to the 5' RACE reads, yields one record per CDR3 protein. The sample lists over 700,000 distinct CDR3 sequences; 25% were seen once. These same records also appear under a second study, on T cells of mothers and their children.

Sample: blood. The TCR comes from a boy younger than 18 in good health. V gene TRBV3-1 combines with J gene TRBJ2-5; 10 nucleotides line up with TRBD2. The J call may be mistaken, given a closer DNA end match to TRBJ2-1. CDR3: CASSQDWIAGGEQFF. CDR3 coding DNA: TGTGCCAGCAGCCAAGATTGGATAGCGGGGGGTGAGCAGTTCTTC.